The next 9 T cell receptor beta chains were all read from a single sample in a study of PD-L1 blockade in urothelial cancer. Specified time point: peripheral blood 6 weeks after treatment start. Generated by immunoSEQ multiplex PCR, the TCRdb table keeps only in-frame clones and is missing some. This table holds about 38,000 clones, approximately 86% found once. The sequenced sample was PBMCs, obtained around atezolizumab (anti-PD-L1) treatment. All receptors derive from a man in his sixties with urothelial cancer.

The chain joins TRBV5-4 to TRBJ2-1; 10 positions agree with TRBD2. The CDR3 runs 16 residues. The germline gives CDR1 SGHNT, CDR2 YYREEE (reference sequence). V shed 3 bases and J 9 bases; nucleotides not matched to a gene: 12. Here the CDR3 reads CASSSMDSGRPGEQFF. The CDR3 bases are TGTGCCAGCAGCTCGATGGATAGCGGGAGGCCCGGTGAGCAGTTCTTC.

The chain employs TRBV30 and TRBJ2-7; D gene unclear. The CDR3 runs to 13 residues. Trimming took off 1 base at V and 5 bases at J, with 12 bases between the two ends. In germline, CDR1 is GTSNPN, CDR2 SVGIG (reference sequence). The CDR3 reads CAWSGPLAHEQYF. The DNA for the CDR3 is TGTGCCTGGAGTGGCCCTCTCGCGCACGAGCAGTACTTC.

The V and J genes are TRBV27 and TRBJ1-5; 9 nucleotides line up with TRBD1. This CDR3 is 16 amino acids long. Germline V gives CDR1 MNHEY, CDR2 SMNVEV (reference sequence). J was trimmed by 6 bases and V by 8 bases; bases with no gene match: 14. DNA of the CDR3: TGTGCCAGCCGGGACAGGGCCTTAGCAGGGGGTCAGCCCCAGCATTTT. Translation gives CASRDRALAGGQPQHF.

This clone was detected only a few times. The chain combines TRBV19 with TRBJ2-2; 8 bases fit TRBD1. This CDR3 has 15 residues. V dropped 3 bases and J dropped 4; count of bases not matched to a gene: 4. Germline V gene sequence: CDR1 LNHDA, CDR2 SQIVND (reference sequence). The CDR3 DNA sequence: TGTGCCAGTAGTATCCTCGACAGGGGCACCGGGGAGCTGTTTTTT. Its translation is CASSILDRGTGELFF.

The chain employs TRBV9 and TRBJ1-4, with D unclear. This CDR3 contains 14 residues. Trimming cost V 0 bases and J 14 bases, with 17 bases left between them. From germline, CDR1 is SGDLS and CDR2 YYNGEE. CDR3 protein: CASSVVGSRGELFF. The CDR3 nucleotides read TGTGCCAGCAGCGTAGTAGGATCTCGGGGAGAGCTGTTTTTT.

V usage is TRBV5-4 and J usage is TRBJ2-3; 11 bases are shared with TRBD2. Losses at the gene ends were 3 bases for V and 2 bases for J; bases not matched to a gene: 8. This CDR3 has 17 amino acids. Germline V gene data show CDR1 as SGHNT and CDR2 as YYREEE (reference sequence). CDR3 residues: CASSSGLAGSNTDTQYF. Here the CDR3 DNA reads TGTGCCAGCAGCTCCGGACTAGCGGGTAGTAACACAGATACGCAGTATTTT.

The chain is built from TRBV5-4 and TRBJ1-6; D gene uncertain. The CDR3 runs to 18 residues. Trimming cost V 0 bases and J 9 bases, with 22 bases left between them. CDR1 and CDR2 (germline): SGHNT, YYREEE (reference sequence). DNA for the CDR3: TGTGCCAGCAGCTTGGGGGTGATGCAGGCGGGGAGAAGTTCACCCCTCCACTTT. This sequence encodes CASSLGVMQAGRSSPLHF. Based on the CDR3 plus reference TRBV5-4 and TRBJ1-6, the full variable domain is ETGVTQSPTHLIKTRGQQVTLRCSSQSGHNTVSWYQQALGQGPQFIFQYYREEENGRGNFPPRFSGLQFPNYSSELNVNALELDDSALYLCASSLGVMQAGRSSPLHFGNGTRLTVT.

CDR3 sequence reads: CASSSRGTYNYGYTF. CDR3 sequence (DNA): TGTGCCAGCAGCTCGCGGGGGACATATAACTATGGCTACACCTTC. The genes are TRBV5-5 and TRBJ1-2; a weak D match, TRBD1 (6 bases). CDR3 length: 15 residues. The V end lost 3 bases, the J end lost 1 base, and 13 bases lay between the germline ends. Germline V lookup: CDR1 SGHKS, CDR2 YYEKEE (reference sequence). Together with reference TRBV5-5 and TRBJ1-2, the CDR3 gives the full variable domain: DAGVTQSPTHLIKTRGQQVTLRCSPISGHKSVSWYQQVLGQGPQFIFQYYEKEERGRGNFPDRFSARQFPNYSSELNVNALLLGDSALYLCASSSRGTYNYGYTFGSGTRLTVV.

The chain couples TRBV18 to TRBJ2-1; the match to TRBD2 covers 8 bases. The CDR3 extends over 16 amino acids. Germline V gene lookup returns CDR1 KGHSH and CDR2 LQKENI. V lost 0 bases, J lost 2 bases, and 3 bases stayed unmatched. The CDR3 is CASSPPIAGTYNEQFF. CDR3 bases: TGTGCCAGCTCACCACCTATAGCGGGAACCTACAATGAGCAGTTCTTC.